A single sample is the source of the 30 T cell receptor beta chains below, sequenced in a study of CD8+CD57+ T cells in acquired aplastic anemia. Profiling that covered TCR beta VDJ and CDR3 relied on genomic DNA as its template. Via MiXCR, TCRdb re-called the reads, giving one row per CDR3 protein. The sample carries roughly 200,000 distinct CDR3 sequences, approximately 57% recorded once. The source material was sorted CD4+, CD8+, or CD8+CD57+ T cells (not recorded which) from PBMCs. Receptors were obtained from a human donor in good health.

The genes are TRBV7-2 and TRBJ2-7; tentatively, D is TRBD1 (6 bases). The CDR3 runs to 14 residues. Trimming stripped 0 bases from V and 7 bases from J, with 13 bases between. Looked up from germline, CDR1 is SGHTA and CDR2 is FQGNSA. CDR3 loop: CASSLAGAYNEQYF. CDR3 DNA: TGTGCCAGCAGCTTAGCGGGGGCCTACAATGAGCAGTACTTC.

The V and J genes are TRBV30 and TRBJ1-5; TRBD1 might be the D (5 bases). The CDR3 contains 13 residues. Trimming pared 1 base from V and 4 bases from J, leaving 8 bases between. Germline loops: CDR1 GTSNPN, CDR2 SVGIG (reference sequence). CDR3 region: CAWSAQGNQPQHF. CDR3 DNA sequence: TGTGCCTGGAGTGCCCAGGGAAATCAGCCCCAGCATTTT.

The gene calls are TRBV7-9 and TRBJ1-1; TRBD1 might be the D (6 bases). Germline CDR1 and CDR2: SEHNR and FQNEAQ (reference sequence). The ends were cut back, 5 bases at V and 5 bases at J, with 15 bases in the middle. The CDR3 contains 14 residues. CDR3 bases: TGTGCCAGCAGCAACAGGGATCGGCGAACTGAAGCTTTCTTT. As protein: CASSNRDRRTEAFF.

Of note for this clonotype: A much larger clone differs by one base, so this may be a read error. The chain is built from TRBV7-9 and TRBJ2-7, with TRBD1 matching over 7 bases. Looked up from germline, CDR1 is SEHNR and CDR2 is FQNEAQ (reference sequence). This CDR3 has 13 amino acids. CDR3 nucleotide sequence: TGTGTCAGCAGCTTAGACAGGGATCCAGAGCAGTACTTC. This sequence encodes CVSSLDRDPEQYF.

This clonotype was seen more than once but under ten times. The CDR3 loop is CASSLVPVYGYTF. CDR3 DNA: TGTGCCAGCAGCTTAGTCCCGGTCTATGGCTACACCTTC. The gene calls are TRBV7-9 and TRBJ1-2, with D uncertain. Germline V gene data show CDR1 as SEHNR and CDR2 as FQNEAQ (reference sequence). V was clipped by 1 base and J by 4 bases, with 7 bases between them. This CDR3 contains 13 residues.

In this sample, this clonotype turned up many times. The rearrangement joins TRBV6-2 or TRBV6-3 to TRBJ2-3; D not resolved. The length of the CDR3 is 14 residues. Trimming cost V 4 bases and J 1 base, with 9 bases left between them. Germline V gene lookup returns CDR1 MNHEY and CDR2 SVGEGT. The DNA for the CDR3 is TGTGCCAGCAGTTGGCCTGGGGGCACAGATACGCAGTATTTT. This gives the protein CASSWPGGTDTQYF.

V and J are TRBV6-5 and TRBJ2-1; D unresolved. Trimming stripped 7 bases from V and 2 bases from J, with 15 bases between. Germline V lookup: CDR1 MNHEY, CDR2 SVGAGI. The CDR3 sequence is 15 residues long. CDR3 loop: CASNERKMTYNEQFF. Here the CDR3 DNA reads TGTGCCAGCAACGAAAGGAAAATGACCTACAATGAGCAGTTCTTC.

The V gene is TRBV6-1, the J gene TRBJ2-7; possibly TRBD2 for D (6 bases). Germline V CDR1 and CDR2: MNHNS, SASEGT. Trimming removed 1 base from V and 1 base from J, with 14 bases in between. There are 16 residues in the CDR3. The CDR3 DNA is TGTGCCAGCAGTGAAGAGGAGGGGCTCGGTTCCTACGAGCAGTACTTC. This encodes CASSEEEGLGSYEQYF.

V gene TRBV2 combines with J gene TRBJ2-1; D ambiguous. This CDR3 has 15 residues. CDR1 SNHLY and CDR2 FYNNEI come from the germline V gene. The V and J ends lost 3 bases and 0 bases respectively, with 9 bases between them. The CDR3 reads CASSESTVSYNEQFF. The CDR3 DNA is TGTGCCAGCAGTGAGTCGACTGTCTCCTACAATGAGCAGTTCTTC.

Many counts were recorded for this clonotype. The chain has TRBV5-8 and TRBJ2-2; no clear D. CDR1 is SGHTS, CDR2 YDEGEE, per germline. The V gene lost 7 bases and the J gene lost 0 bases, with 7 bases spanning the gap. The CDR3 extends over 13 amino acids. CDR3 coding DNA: TGTGCCAGCGCCTTGACGAACACCGGGGAGCTGTTTTTT. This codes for CASALTNTGELFF. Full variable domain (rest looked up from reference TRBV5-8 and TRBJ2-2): EAGVTQSPTHLIKTRGQQATLRCSPISGHTSVYWYQQALGLGLQFLLWYDEGEERNRGNFPPRFSGRQFPNYSSELNVNALELEDSALYLCASALTNTGELFFGEGSRLTVL.

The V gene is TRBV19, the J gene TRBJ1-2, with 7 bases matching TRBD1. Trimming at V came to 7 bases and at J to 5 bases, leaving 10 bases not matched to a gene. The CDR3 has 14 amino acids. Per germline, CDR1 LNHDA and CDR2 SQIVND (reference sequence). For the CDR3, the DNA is TGTGCCAGTAAACTCCGGGACAGAGCTTATGGCTACACCTTC. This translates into CASKLRDRAYGYTF.

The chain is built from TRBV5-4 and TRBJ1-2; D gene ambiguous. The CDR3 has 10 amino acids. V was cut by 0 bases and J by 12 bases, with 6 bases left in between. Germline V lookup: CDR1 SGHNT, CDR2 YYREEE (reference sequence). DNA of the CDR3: TGTGCCAGCAGCTTGGATGGAAACACCTTC. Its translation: CASSLDGNTF.

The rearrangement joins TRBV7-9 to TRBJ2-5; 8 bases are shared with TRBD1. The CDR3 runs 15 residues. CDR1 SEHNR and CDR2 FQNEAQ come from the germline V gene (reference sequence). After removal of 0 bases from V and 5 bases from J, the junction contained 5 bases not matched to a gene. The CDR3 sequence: CASSLAPGGRETQYF. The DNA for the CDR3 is TGTGCCAGCAGCTTAGCTCCAGGGGGCCGGGAGACCCAGTACTTC.

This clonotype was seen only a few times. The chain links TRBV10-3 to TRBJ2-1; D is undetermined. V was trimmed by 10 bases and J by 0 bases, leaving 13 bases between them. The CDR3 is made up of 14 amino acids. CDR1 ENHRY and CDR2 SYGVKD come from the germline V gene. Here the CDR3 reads CATQVGDSYNEQFF. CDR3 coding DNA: TGTGCCACGCAGGTAGGAGACTCCTACAATGAGCAGTTCTTC.

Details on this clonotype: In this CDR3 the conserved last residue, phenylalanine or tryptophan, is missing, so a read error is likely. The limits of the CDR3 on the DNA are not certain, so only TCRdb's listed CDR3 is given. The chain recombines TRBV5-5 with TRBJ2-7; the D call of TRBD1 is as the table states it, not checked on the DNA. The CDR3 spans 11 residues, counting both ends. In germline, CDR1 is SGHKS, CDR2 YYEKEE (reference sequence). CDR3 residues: CASSPGGERYL.

In DNA, the CDR3 is TGTGCCAGTAGTATAGCTAACAGAGCCTACGAGCAGTACTTC. Its translation: CASSIANRAYEQYF. The V gene is TRBV19, the J gene TRBJ2-7; D is unclear. The CDR3 runs to 14 residues. Trimming removed 1 base from V and 2 bases from J, with 9 bases in between. CDR1 LNHDA and CDR2 SQIVND come from the germline V gene (reference sequence).

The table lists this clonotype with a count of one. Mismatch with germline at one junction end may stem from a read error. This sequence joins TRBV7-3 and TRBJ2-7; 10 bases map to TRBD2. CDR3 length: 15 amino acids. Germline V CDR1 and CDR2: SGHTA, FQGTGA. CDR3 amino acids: CANSPGTSALDEQYF. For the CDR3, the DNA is TGTGCCAACAGCCCAGGGACTAGCGCCCTTGACGAGCAGTACTTC.

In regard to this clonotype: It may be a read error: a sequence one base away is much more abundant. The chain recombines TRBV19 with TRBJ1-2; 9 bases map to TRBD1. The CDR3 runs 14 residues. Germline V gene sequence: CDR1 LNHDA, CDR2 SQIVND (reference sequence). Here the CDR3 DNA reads TGTGTCAGTAGCCTCGGACAGGGGAACTATGGCTACACCTTC. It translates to CVSSLGQGNYGYTF.

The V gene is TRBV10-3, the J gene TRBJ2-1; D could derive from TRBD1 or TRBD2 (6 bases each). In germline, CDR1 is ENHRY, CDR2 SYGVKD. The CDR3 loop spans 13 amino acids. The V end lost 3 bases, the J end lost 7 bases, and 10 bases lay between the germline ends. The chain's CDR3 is CAISDGGRNEQFF. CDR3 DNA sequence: TGTGCCATCAGTGACGGGGGCAGGAATGAGCAGTTCTTC.

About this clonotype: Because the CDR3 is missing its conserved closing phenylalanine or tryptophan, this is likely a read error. The CDR3 reads CSARSGRETQYS. CDR3 nucleotide sequence: TGCAGTGCTCGTAGCGGGAGGGAGACCCAGTACTCC. This chain links TRBV20-1 with TRBJ2-5; 10 nucleotides line up with TRBD2. The CDR3 loop spans 12 amino acids. CDR1 DFQATT and CDR2 SNEGSKA come from the germline V gene (reference sequence). Losses at the gene ends were 5 bases for V and 5 bases for J; bases not matched to a gene: 2.

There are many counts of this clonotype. CDR3 bases: TGTGCCAGCAGCCCCCGGGACAGGGGCAGAAATGGGGCCAACGTCCTGACTTTC. This codes for CASSPRDRGRNGANVLTF. J is TRBJ2-6 and V is TRBV5-8, with 10 bases that match TRBD1. The CDR3 is made up of 18 amino acids. Per germline, CDR1 SGHTS and CDR2 YDEGEE. V lost 4 bases, J lost 3 bases, and 10 bases stayed unmatched.

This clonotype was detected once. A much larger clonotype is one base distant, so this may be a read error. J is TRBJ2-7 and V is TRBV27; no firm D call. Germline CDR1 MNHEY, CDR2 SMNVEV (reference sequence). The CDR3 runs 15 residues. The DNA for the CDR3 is TGTGCCAGCAGTCCCCAGGTACAGAGCTCCGACGAGCAGTACTTC. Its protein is CASSPQVQSSDEQYF.

Here the CDR3 DNA reads TGCGCCAGCAGACGCAGTAACAGCAATGAAAAACTGTTTTTT. This sequence encodes CASRRSNSNEKLFF. V is TRBV5-1 and J is TRBJ1-4; D gene uncertain. V dropped 5 bases and J dropped 5 bases, with 13 bases sitting between them. Germline V gives CDR1 SGHRS, CDR2 YFSETQ. This CDR3 is 14 amino acids long. Drawing the rest from reference TRBV5-1 and TRBJ1-4, the complete variable domain is KAGVTQTPRYLIKTRGQQVTLSCSPISGHRSVSWYQQTPGQGLQFLFEYFSETQRNKGNFPGRFSGRQFSNSRSEMNVSTLELGDSALYLCASRRSNSNEKLFFGSGTQLSVL.

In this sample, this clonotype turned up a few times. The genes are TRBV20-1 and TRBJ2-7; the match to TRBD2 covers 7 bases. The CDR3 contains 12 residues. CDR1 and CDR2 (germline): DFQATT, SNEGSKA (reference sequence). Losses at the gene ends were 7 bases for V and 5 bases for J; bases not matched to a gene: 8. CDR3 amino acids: CSDPGGYHEQYF. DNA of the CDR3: TGCAGTGACCCCGGGGGGTATCACGAGCAGTACTTC.

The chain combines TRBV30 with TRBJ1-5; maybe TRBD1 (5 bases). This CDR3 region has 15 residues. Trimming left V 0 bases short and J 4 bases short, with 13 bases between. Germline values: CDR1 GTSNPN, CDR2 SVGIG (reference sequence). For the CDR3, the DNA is TGTGCCTGGAGTGTACCGGGGGGGGATAATCAGCCCCAGCATTTT. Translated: CAWSVPGGDNQPQHF.

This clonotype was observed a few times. The CDR3 nucleotides are TGTGCCAGCAGCGTCCAGGGGAGCTCCTACGAGCAGTACTTC. This gives the protein CASSVQGSSYEQYF. The J gene is TRBJ2-7, the V gene TRBV9; tentatively, D is TRBD1 (6 bases). The CDR3 runs to 14 residues. Per the germline V gene, CDR1 is SGDLS and CDR2 is YYNGEE. V was cut by 2 bases and J by 0 bases, with 9 bases left in between.

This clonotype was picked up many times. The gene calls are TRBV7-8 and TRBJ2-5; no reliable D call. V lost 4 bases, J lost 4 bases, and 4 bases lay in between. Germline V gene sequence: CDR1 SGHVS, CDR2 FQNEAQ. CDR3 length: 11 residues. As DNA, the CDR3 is TGTGCCAGCAGCTGGGGAGAGACCCAGTACTTC. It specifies CASSWGETQYF.

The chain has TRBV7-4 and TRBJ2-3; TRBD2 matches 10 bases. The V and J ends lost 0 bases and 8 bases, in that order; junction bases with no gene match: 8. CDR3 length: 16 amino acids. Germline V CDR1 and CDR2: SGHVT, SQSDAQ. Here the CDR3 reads CASSLAGRAGGSTQYF. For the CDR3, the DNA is TGTGCCAGCAGCTTAGCGGGCAGAGCGGGGGGGAGTACGCAGTATTTT.

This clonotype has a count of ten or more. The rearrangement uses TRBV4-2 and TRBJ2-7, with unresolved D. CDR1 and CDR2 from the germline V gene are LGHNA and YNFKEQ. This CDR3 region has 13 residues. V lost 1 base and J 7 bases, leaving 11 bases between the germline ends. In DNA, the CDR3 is TGTGCCAGCAGCCAAGGCCCCGGCCCGGAGCAGTACTTC. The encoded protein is CASSQGPGPEQYF.

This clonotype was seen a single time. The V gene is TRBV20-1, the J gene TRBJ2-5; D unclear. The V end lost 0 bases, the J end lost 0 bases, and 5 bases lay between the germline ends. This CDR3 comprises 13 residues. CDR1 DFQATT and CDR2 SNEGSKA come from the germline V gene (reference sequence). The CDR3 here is CSARDGYQETQYF. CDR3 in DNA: TGCAGTGCTAGAGACGGGTACCAAGAGACCCAGTACTTC.